This T cell receptor (beta chain) is drawn from a study of Graves' ophthalmopathy and Graves' hyperthyroidism. General study points: Blood samples also showed most expanded thyroid clonotypes exceeding 0.001 frequency. A classifier, a 13-signature model, separated ophthalmopathy from stable hyperthyroidism with more than 85% sensitivity and roughly 80% specificity.

With respect to this clonotype: Its specificity is unknown.

V lost 3 bases, J lost 4 bases, and 8 bases stayed unmatched. The CDR3 contains 15 residues. Germline CDR1 and CDR2: SGHVS and FQNEAQ. A follow-up of 18 months without ophthalmopathy meant that hyperthyroidism was stable. Exclusion covered patients with other autoimmune diseases or uncontrolled infections (as well as pregnancy or lactation). Amplified material comprised TCR beta CDR3 regions derived from RNA transcripts. RT-PCR was first run with HTBI primers, then multiplex PCR in a second round. Via MiXCR, TCRdb re-called the multiplex PCR reads, giving one row per CDR3 protein. Of roughly 610,000 distinct CDR3 sequences in the sample, approximately 22% are singletons; the top ten hold approximately 7%.

The TCR sequence derives from a woman aged 18 to 35 with stable Graves' hyperthyroidism. Some clones in this sample may be carry-over from other donors' samples. This chain joins TRBV7-8 and TRBJ2-5; 7 bases agree with TRBD2. Sequencing was performed on peripheral blood. The CDR3 nucleotides read TGTGCCAGCAGCTTGCGGGAGATTTCGCCAGAGACCCAGTACTTC. Protein: CASSLREISPETQYF.